A selection of T cell receptor beta chains follows, all from one sample in a study of OX40 agonist ivuxolimab in advanced cancers. Sequenced by immunoSEQ multiplex PCR; TCRdb stores in-frame clones only, minus some. The sample lists approximately 81,000 clones, approximately 90% occurring once. Specimen: CD4+ or CD8+ T cells sorted from blood, collected in a trial of the OX40 agonist ivuxolimab. These receptors were taken from an adult with an advanced solid tumor such as melanoma, head and neck, liver or kidney cancer. Each CDR3 is given with its conserved first and last residue. D genes are given only for firm matches. Where a row states a size, it is once, few, many or the class of an expanded clone; other rows omit it.

abundance: .
len: 14
d_gene: .
j_gene: TRBJ2-3
v_gene: TRBV7-9
CDR3nt: TGTGCCAGCAGCTTACGTCGTGGGGGAAATACGCAGTATTTT
CDR3aa: CASSLRRGGNTQYF

abundance: once
len: 13
d_gene: .
j_gene: TRBJ1-2
v_gene: TRBV25-1
CDR3nt: TGTGCCAGCAGTGAATCCGGGGGGTATGGCTACACCTTC
CDR3aa: CASSESGGYGYTF

abundance: .
len: 16
d_gene: .
j_gene: TRBJ2-7
v_gene: TRBV21-1
CDR3nt: TGTGCCAGCAGCAAACGGAAGGAGACGAGGGTATACGAGCAGTACTTC
CDR3aa: CASSKRKETRVYEQYF

abundance: .
len: 13
d_gene: .
j_gene: TRBJ2-2
v_gene: TRBV19
CDR3nt: TGTGCCAGTAGTATGGGGAACACCGGGGAGCTGTTTTTT
CDR3aa: CASSMGNTGELFF

abundance: .
len: 18
d_gene: TRBD2
j_gene: TRBJ2-1
v_gene: TRBV30
CDR3nt: TGTGCCTGGAGTCGGACTAGCGGGAGGGGTAGCTCCTACAATGAGCAGTTCTTC
CDR3aa: CAWSRTSGRGSSYNEQFF

abundance: .
len: 16
d_gene: TRBD2
j_gene: TRBJ2-7
v_gene: TRBV6-6
CDR3nt: TGTGCCAGCAGTTATCGGACTAGCGGGAGTAGTTACGAGCAGTACTTC
CDR3aa: CASSYRTSGSSYEQYF

abundance: .
len: 14
d_gene: .
j_gene: TRBJ2-3
v_gene: TRBV5-4
CDR3nt: TGTGCCAGCAGCTTGGGAGGGTCCGCAGATACGCAGTATTTT
CDR3aa: CASSLGGSADTQYF

abundance: .
len: 12
d_gene: .
j_gene: TRBJ1-3
v_gene: TRBV9
CDR3nt: TGTGCCAGCAGCGACCCTGGAAACACCATATATTTT
CDR3aa: CASSDPGNTIYF

abundance: .
len: 14
d_gene: .
j_gene: TRBJ2-7
v_gene: TRBV11-3
CDR3nt: TGTGCCAGCAACGGTAATGCACTAGCCCACGAGCAGTACTTC
CDR3aa: CASNGNALAHEQYF

abundance: .
len: 14
d_gene: .
j_gene: TRBJ2-1
v_gene: TRBV5-1
CDR3nt: TGCGCCAGCAGCCCGGGTGGGGGGAGTGGTGAGCAGTTCTTC
CDR3aa: CASSPGGGSGEQFF

abundance: .
len: 16
d_gene: .
j_gene: TRBJ2-5
v_gene: TRBV18
CDR3nt: TGTGCCAGCTCACCCCCCGGGACCAGGACCCAAGAGACCCAGTACTTC
CDR3aa: CASSPPGTRTQETQYF

abundance: .
len: 15
d_gene: .
j_gene: TRBJ1-5
v_gene: TRBV4-3
CDR3nt: TGCGCCAGCAGCCAAGGGGTAAATAGCAATCAGCCCCAGCATTTT
CDR3aa: CASSQGVNSNQPQHF

abundance: .
len: 13
d_gene: TRBD1
j_gene: TRBJ1-5
v_gene: TRBV19
CDR3nt: TGTGCCAGTAGGGGACAGACCAATCAGCCCCAGCATTTT
CDR3aa: CASRGQTNQPQHF

abundance: .
len: 14
d_gene: .
j_gene: TRBJ2-3
v_gene: TRBV10-3
CDR3nt: TGTGCCATCAGAGGGTTCGATTCCACAGATACGCAGTATTTT
CDR3aa: CAIRGFDSTDTQYF

abundance: .
len: 13
d_gene: .
j_gene: TRBJ2-7
v_gene: TRBV30
CDR3nt: TGTGCCTTTACCCGGGACCCGCCCTACGAGCAGTACTTC
CDR3aa: CAFTRDPPYEQYF

abundance: .
len: 15
d_gene: .
j_gene: TRBJ1-5
v_gene: TRBV19
CDR3nt: TGTGCCAGTAGGCCGACAGAGAATAGCAATCAGCCCCAGCATTTT
CDR3aa: CASRPTENSNQPQHF

abundance: .
len: 16
d_gene: .
j_gene: TRBJ2-2
v_gene: TRBV28
CDR3nt: TGTGCCAGCGGGACTCCAGGGGGTGTGCTGGCCGGGGAGCTGTTTTTT
CDR3aa: CASGTPGGVLAGELFF

abundance: .
len: 16
d_gene: .
j_gene: TRBJ2-1
v_gene: TRBV11-1
CDR3nt: TGTGCCAGCAGCTTAGACGGGGGCAGTTTGGGAAATGAGCAGTTCTTC
CDR3aa: CASSLDGGSLGNEQFF

abundance: few
len: 11
d_gene: .
j_gene: TRBJ1-2
v_gene: TRBV10-1
CDR3nt: TGCGCCAGCAGTGAGTGGGGTGGCTACACCTTC
CDR3aa: CASSEWGGYTF

abundance: once
len: 13
d_gene: TRBD1
j_gene: TRBJ2-5
v_gene: TRBV29-1
CDR3nt: TGCAGCGTTGGGGCAGGGGGATCGGAGACCCAGTACTTC
CDR3aa: CSVGAGGSETQYF

abundance: .
len: 11
d_gene: .
j_gene: TRBJ1-5
v_gene: TRBV19
CDR3nt: TGTGCCGGAGGGGGGGATCAGCCCCAGCATTTT
CDR3aa: CAGGGDQPQHF

abundance: .
len: 13
d_gene: TRBD2
j_gene: TRBJ2-1
v_gene: TRBV15
CDR3nt: TGTGCCACCAGCAGAGATCGGGGCGGGAGGGAGTTCTTC
CDR3aa: CATSRDRGGREFF

abundance: .
len: 18
d_gene: TRBD2
j_gene: TRBJ2-7
v_gene: TRBV4-1
CDR3nt: TGCGCCAGCAGCCAGAGGACTAGCGGGAGGACTAGCTCCTACGAGCAGTACTTC
CDR3aa: CASSQRTSGRTSSYEQYF

abundance: .
len: 15
d_gene: TRBD1
j_gene: TRBJ2-5
v_gene: TRBV2
CDR3nt: TGTGCCAGCAGACGACAGGGCATCAACCAAGAGACCCAGTACTTC
CDR3aa: CASRRQGINQETQYF

abundance: .
len: 15
d_gene: .
j_gene: TRBJ2-2
v_gene: TRBV9
CDR3nt: TGTGCCAGCAGCGTAGCTGAAGGGAACACCGGGGAGCTGTTTTTT
CDR3aa: CASSVAEGNTGELFF

abundance: .
len: 14
d_gene: TRBD1
j_gene: TRBJ1-1
v_gene: TRBV5-5
CDR3nt: TGTGCCAGCAGCATAACAGGGGGAGTCACTGAAGCTTTCTTT
CDR3aa: CASSITGGVTEAFF

abundance: .
len: 15
d_gene: TRBD1
j_gene: TRBJ1-4
v_gene: TRBV7-9
CDR3nt: TGTGCCAGCAGCGTAGGGGACAGCGCTAATGAAAAACTGTTTTTT
CDR3aa: CASSVGDSANEKLFF

abundance: .
len: 14
d_gene: TRBD2
j_gene: TRBJ2-1
v_gene: TRBV10-3
CDR3nt: TGTGCCATCAGTGACCAACCCGGGGGGGTTGAGCAGTTCTTC
CDR3aa: CAISDQPGGVEQFF